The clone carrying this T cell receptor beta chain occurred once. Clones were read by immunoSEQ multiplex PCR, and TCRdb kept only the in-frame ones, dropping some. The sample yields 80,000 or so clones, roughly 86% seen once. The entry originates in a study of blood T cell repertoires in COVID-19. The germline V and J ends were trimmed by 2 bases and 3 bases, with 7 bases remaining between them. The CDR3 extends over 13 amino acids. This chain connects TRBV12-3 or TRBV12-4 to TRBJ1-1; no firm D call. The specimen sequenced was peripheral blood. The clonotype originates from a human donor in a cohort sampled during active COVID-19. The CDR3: CASSLNPDTEAFF. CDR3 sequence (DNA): TGTGCCAGCAGTTTAAACCCGGACACTGAAGCTTTCTTT.